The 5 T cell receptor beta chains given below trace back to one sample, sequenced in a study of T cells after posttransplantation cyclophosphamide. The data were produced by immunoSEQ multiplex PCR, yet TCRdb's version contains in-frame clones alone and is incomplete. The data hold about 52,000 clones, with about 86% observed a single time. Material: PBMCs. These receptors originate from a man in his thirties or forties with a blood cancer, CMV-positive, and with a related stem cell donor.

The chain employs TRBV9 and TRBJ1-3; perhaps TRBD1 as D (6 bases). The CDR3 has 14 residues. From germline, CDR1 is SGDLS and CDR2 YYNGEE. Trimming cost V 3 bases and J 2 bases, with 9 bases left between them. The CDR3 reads CASSAPGAGNTIYF. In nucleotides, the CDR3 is TGTGCCAGCAGCGCTCCAGGGGCTGGAAACACCATATATTTT. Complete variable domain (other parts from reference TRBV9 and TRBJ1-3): DSGVTQTPKHLITATGQRVTLRCSPRSGDLSVYWYQQSLDQGLQFLIQYYNGEERAKGNILERFSAQQFPDLHSELNLSSLELGDSALYFCASSAPGAGNTIYFGEGSWLTVV.

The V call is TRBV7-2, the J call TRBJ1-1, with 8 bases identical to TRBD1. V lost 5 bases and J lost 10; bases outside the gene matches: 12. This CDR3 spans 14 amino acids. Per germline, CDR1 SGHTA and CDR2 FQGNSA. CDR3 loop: CASSPPPTGDSAFF. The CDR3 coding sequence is TGTGCCAGCAGCCCCCCACCGACAGGGGATTCAGCTTTCTTT. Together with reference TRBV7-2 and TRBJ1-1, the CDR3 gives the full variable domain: GAGVSQSPSNKVTEKGKDVELRCDPISGHTALYWYRQSLGQGLEFLIYFQGNSAPDKSGLPSDRFSAERTGGSVSTLTIQRTQQEDSAVYLCASSPPPTGDSAFFGQGTRLTVV.

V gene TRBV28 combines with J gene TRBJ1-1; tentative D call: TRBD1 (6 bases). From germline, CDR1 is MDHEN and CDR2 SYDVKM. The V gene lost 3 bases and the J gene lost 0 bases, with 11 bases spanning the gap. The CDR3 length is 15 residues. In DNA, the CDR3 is TGTGCCAGCAGTTTTACAGGGCTCATGAACACTGAAGCTTTCTTT. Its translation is CASSFTGLMNTEAFF.

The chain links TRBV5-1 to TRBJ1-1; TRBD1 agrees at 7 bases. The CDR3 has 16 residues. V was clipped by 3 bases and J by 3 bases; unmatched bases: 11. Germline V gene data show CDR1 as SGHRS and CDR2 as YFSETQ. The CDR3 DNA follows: TGCGCCAGCAGCTCATCGCCGCTCACAGGGGACACTGAAGCTTTCTTT. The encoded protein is CASSSSPLTGDTEAFF. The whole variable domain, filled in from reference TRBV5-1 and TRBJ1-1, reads KAGVTQTPRYLIKTRGQQVTLSCSPISGHRSVSWYQQTPGQGLQFLFEYFSETQRNKGNFPGRFSGRQFSNSRSEMNVSTLELGDSALYLCASSSSPLTGDTEAFFGQGTRLTVV.

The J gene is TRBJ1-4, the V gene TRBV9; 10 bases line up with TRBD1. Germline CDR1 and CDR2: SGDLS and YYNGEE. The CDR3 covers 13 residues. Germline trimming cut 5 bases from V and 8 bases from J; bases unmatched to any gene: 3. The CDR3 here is CASRGTGDEKLFF. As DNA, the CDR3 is TGTGCCAGCAGGGGGACAGGGGACGAAAAACTGTTTTTT.